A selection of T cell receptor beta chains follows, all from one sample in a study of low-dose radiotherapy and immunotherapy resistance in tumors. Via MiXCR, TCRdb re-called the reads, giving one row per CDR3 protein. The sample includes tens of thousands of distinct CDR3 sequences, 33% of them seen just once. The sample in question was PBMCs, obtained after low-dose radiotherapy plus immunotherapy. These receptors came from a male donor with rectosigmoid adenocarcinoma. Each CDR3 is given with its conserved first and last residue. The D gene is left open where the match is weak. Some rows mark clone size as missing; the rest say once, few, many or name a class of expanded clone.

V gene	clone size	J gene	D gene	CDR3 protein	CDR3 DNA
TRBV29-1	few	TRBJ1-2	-	CSVEDQGYGYTF	TGCAGCGTTGAAGACCAGGGTTATGGCTACACCTTC
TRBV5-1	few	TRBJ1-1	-	CASSLSSWGSTEAFF	TGCGCCAGCAGCTTGTCTTCATGGGGCAGCACTGAAGCTTTCTTT
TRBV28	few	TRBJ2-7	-	CASSRQAYEQYF	TGTGCCAGCAGTAGGCAGGCTTACGAGCAGTACTTC
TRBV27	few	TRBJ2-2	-	CASRRGGPAGELFF	TGTGCCAGCAGGAGAGGGGGTCCAGCCGGGGAGCTGTTTTTT
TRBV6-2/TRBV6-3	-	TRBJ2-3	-	CASSTGWGTDTQYF	TGTGCCAGCTCCACGGGATGGGGCACAGATACGCAGTATTTT
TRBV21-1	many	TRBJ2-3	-	CASSLPGQSHADTQYF	TGTGCCAGCAGCCTTCCAGGGCAGTCTCACGCAGATACGCAGTATTTT
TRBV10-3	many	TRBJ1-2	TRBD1	CAISGIDRGGYGYTF	TGTGCCATCAGTGGTATCGACAGGGGAGGCTATGGCTACACCTTC
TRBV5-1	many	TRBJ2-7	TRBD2	CASSLGTSGVYEQYF	TGCGCCAGCAGCCTTGGGACTAGCGGGGTCTACGAGCAGTACTTC
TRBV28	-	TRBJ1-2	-	CASSPTPGFRDGYTF	TGTGCCAGCAGTCCCACCCCCGGGTTCCGGGATGGCTACACCTTC
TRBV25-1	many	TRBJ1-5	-	CATSPIGSNQPQHF	TGTGCCACTTCCCCCATTGGGAGCAATCAGCCCCAGCATTTT
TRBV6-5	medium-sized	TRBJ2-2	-	CASSHRAGTGELFF	TGTGCCAGCAGCCACAGGGCCGGCACCGGGGAGCTGTTTTTT
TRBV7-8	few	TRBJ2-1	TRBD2	CASSLYGRGGSVYNEQFF	TGTGCCAGCAGCTTATATGGGCGGGGCGGGAGCGTCTACAATGAGCAGTTCTTC
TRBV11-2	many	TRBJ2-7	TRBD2	CASSFFAGGAPEQYF	TGTGCCAGCAGCTTTTTTGCGGGGGGGGCCCCCGAGCAGTACTTC
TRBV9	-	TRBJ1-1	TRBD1	CASSTRQGLNTEAFF	TGTGCCAGCAGCACACGACAGGGGCTGAACACTGAAGCTTTCTTT